One and the same sample provided the 28 T cell receptor beta chains below, sequenced in a study of cytomegalovirus exposure and HLA in healthy donors. Primers included in the PCR were 60 Vbeta and 13 Jbeta primers. Assay used: immunoSEQ multiplex PCR; TCRdb lists only in-frame clones, some missing. The data contain 150,000 to 200,000 clones, roughly four fifths of them singletons. Specimen: PBMCs. The source is a woman in her thirties in good health and CMV-seronegative.

This chain links TRBV7-9 with TRBJ1-1; 12 positions match TRBD1. V was clipped by 3 bases and J by 3 bases; unmatched bases: 8. The CDR3 contains 17 residues. Germline assignment: CDR1 SEHNR and CDR2 FQNEAQ (reference sequence). In DNA form, the CDR3 reads TGTGCCAGCAGCTTTTTGACGGGACAGGGGGCTTACACTGAAGCTTTCTTT. Translating gives CASSFLTGQGAYTEAFF.

The J gene is TRBJ2-7, the V gene TRBV2; tentative D call: TRBD1 (5 bases). Trimming took 2 bases from V and 3 from J, leaving 14 bases between them. CDR3 length: 15 amino acids. Per the germline V gene, CDR1 is SNHLY and CDR2 is FYNNEI. The CDR3 bases are TGTGCCAGCAGTGAATTAGGCCAGGGCCGCTACGAGCAGTACTTC. Translating gives CASSELGQGRYEQYF. Full variable domain (outside the CDR3, taken from reference TRBV2 and TRBJ2-7): EPEVTQTPSHQVTQMGQEVILRCVPISNHLYFYWYRQILGQKVEFLVSFYNNEISEKSEIFDDQFSVERPDGSNFTLKIRSTKLEDSAMYFCASSELGQGRYEQYFGPGTRLTVT.

CDR3 bases: TGTGCCAGCGGGGATATCGGGGGGAACACTGAAGCTTTCTTT. This sequence encodes CASGDIGGNTEAFF. The chain recombines TRBV6-6 with TRBJ1-1; possible D gene TRBD1, 5 bases. The CDR3 loop spans 14 amino acids. V was cut by 8 bases and J by 1 base, with 14 bases left in between. Germline V lookup: CDR1 MNHNY, CDR2 SVGAGI (reference sequence).

The rearrangement joins TRBV7-2 to TRBJ2-7, with 9 bases lining up with TRBD2. This CDR3 contains 15 residues. Germline CDR1 is SGHTA and CDR2 is FQGNSA. Losses at the gene ends were 4 bases for V and 0 bases for J; bases not matched to a gene: 4. CDR3 nucleotides: TGTGCCAGCAGCTCACGTAGCGGGAGCTCCTACGAGCAGTACTTC. Protein: CASSSRSGSSYEQYF. The full variable domain, with the rest looked up from reference TRBV7-2 and TRBJ2-7, is GAGVSQSPSNKVTEKGKDVELRCDPISGHTALYWYRQSLGQGLEFLIYFQGNSAPDKSGLPSDRFSAERTGGSVSTLTIQRTQQEDSAVYLCASSSRSGSSYEQYFGPGTRLTVT.

The rearrangement uses TRBV5-6 and TRBJ2-7; 9 bases agree with TRBD1. Germline values: CDR1 SGHDT, CDR2 YYEEEE. J was trimmed by 3 bases and V by 3 bases; bases with no gene match: 4. The CDR3 length is 14 residues. CDR3 DNA sequence: TGTGCCAGCAGCTCCGGGACAGGGCTCTACGAGCAGTACTTC. It specifies CASSSGTGLYEQYF. The whole variable domain, filled in from reference TRBV5-6 and TRBJ2-7, reads DAGVTQSPTHLIKTRGQQVTLRCSPKSGHDTVSWYQQALGQGPQFIFQYYEEEERQRGNFPDRFSGHQFPNYSSELNVNALLLGDSALYLCASSSGTGLYEQYFGPGTRLTVT.

The CDR3 region has the DNA TGTGCCAGCAGTCCAACCACGGGGAGTTCTGGAAACACCATATATTTT. This codes for CASSPTTGSSGNTIYF. The chain is built from TRBV28 and TRBJ1-3; D call uncertain. The CDR3 covers 16 residues. With 5 bases removed from V and 1 base from J, the gap between germline ends came to 15 bases. Germline loops: CDR1 MDHEN, CDR2 SYDVKM. The full variable domain, in which reference TRBV28 and TRBJ1-3 provide the parts outside the CDR3, is DVKVTQSSRYLVKRTGEKVFLECVQDMDHENMFWYRQDPGLGLRLIYFSYDVKMKEKGDIPEGYSVSREKKERFSLILESASTNQTSMYLCASSPTTGSSGNTIYFGEGSWLTVV.

This chain links TRBV7-6 with TRBJ2-3; 9 bases align to TRBD1. This CDR3 spans 16 amino acids. Per germline, CDR1 SGHVS and CDR2 FNYEAQ. The ends lost 5 bases at V and 4 bases at J; junction bases unmatched: 10. The CDR3 protein is CASSQLGQGNSDTQYF. CDR3 coding DNA: TGTGCCAGCAGCCAACTAGGACAGGGGAACTCAGATACGCAGTATTTT.

The V call is TRBV19, the J call TRBJ1-5, with 7 bases identical to TRBD1. The CDR3 spans 16 residues. The germline CDR1 and CDR2 sequences are LNHDA and SQIVND (reference sequence). V dropped 0 bases and J dropped 5; count of bases not matched to a gene: 7. The CDR3 spells CASSIDPSRGYQPQHF. CDR3 nucleotides: TGTGCCAGTAGTATAGACCCCAGCAGGGGGTATCAGCCCCAGCATTTT.

The CDR3 protein is CASSPQAVSSGNTIYF. The CDR3 DNA is TGCGCCAGCAGCCCCCAGGCCGTTAGCTCTGGAAACACCATATATTTT. This chain connects TRBV4-3 to TRBJ1-3; D is uncertain. Between the trimmed V and J ends, which lost 4 bases and 0 bases, there was a span of 13 bases. This CDR3 has 16 amino acids. Looked up from germline, CDR1 is LGHNA and CDR2 is YSLEER.

This clone appeared once. This chain links TRBV2 with TRBJ1-4, with TRBD1 matching 7 bases. Germline trimming cut 6 bases from V and 8 bases from J; bases unmatched to any gene: 3. Germline CDR1 is SNHLY and CDR2 is FYNNEI. The CDR3 spans 12 residues. The CDR3 spells CASSYRGEKLFF. The CDR3 region has the DNA TGTGCCAGCAGCTACAGGGGCGAAAAACTGTTTTTT.

The rearrangement joins TRBV10-1 to TRBJ2-1; possible D gene TRBD2, 7 bases. Deletions cut 6 bases from V and 6 bases from J, with 27 bases between. Germline CDR1 WNHNN, CDR2 SYGVQD (reference sequence). The CDR3 sequence is 18 residues long. The CDR3 region is CASSDARGGRIGLNEQFF. CDR3 nucleotide sequence: TGCGCCAGCAGCGACGCGAGGGGGGGGCGTATCGGGCTCAATGAGCAGTTCTTC.

V gene TRBV5-6 combines with J gene TRBJ2-1; the D is unclear. Trimming cost V 0 bases and J 2 bases, with 3 bases left between them. CDR1 SGHDT and CDR2 YYEEEE come from the germline V gene. The CDR3 extends over 13 amino acids. CDR3 region: CASSLDTYNEQFF. The CDR3 DNA sequence: TGTGCCAGCAGCTTGGACACCTACAATGAGCAGTTCTTC. The full variable domain, in which reference TRBV5-6 and TRBJ2-1 provide the parts outside the CDR3, is DAGVTQSPTHLIKTRGQQVTLRCSPKSGHDTVSWYQQALGQGPQFIFQYYEEEERQRGNFPDRFSGHQFPNYSSELNVNALLLGDSALYLCASSLDTYNEQFFGPGTRLTVL.

CDR3 region: CASSLLSGAMEQYF. DNA for the CDR3: TGTGCCAGCAGCTTGCTGTCAGGGGCTATGGAGCAGTACTTC. The chain recombines TRBV5-6 with TRBJ2-7; D might be TRBD1 (6 bases). The V gene's germline CDR1 is SGHDT and CDR2 YYEEEE. This CDR3 is built from 14 residues. V was pared by 1 base and J by 7 bases, with 15 bases between.

J is TRBJ2-7 and V is TRBV28; 7 bases line up with TRBD1. CDR1 and CDR2 from the germline V gene are MDHEN and SYDVKM. The length of the CDR3 is 16 residues. V lost 3 bases and J lost 5; bases outside the gene matches: 13. CDR3 region: CASSLGADRAVNEQYF. The CDR3 DNA is TGTGCCAGCAGTTTGGGTGCTGACAGGGCGGTTAACGAGCAGTACTTC.

The rearrangement links TRBV6-6 to TRBJ2-7; 11 positions match TRBD2. Per germline, CDR1 MNHNY and CDR2 SVGAGI (reference sequence). This CDR3 spans 13 amino acids. V lost 6 bases, J lost 3 bases, and 1 base stayed unmatched. This CDR3 reads CASRLAGDYEQYF. DNA of the CDR3: TGTGCCAGCAGACTAGCGGGGGACTACGAGCAGTACTTC.

The V gene is TRBV12-5, the J gene TRBJ2-3, with a tentative D call TRBD1 (5 bases). CDR3 size: 14 residues. Per germline, CDR1 LGHNT and CDR2 FRNRAP. Trimming left V 3 bases short and J 1 base short, with 8 bases between. CDR3 sequence reads: CASGFTRGTDTQYF. In DNA, the CDR3 is TGTGCTAGTGGTTTTACCAGGGGCACAGATACGCAGTATTTT.

The V and J genes are TRBV19 and TRBJ1-1, with D hard to call. Germline-derived CDR1 and CDR2 are LNHDA and SQIVND (reference sequence). V was shortened by 3 bases and J by 1 base, with 9 bases between the two germline ends. CDR3 size: 14 residues. CDR3 in amino acids: CASSIPTSNTEAFF. DNA for the CDR3: TGTGCCAGTAGTATCCCGACTTCGAACACTGAAGCTTTCTTT.

This clone showed up just once. CDR3: CASSQGGRQGSYEQYF. CDR3 DNA sequence: TGCGCCAGCAGCCAAGGCGGCCGCCAGGGGTCCTACGAGCAGTACTTC. The genes are TRBV4-1 and TRBJ2-7, with a tentative D call TRBD1 (6 bases). Germline V CDR1 and CDR2: MGHRA, YSYEKL. V lost 1 base and J lost 1, with 14 bases in between. The length of the CDR3 is 16 residues.

The CDR3 region is CASSERDFGGGYTF. In DNA form, the CDR3 reads TGTGCCAGCAGTGAACGGGATTTCGGTGGTGGCTACACCTTC. This chain joins TRBV2 and TRBJ1-2; D is uncertain. The CDR3 totals 14 residues. Trimming pared 2 bases from V and 7 bases from J, leaving 14 bases between. Looked up from germline, CDR1 is SNHLY and CDR2 is FYNNEI.

The chain carries TRBV18 and TRBJ2-1; D unresolved. Germline V lookup: CDR1 KGHSH, CDR2 LQKENI. V was pared by 3 bases and J by 8 bases, with 14 bases between. The CDR3 extends over 14 amino acids. This chain's CDR3 is CASSPKRQHDEQFF. CDR3 in DNA: TGTGCCAGCTCACCGAAGCGTCAGCACGATGAGCAGTTCTTC. Combining the CDR3 with reference TRBV18 and TRBJ2-1 gives the whole variable domain NAGVMQNPRHLVRRRGQEARLRCSPMKGHSHVYWYRQLPEEGLKFMVYLQKENIIDESGMPKERFSAEFPKEGPSILRIQQVVRGDSAAYFCASSPKRQHDEQFFGPGTRLTVL.

The rearrangement uses TRBV28 and TRBJ2-1, with TRBD1 matching over 9 bases. The CDR3 has 16 amino acids. Germline CDR1 reads MDHEN; CDR2 reads SYDVKM. With 5 bases clipped from V and 2 bases from J, the junction kept 7 bases outside the gene matches. CDR3 sequence (DNA): TGTGCCAGCAGTCGACAGGGGGGGTCCCCCTACAATGAGCAGTTCTTC. Translated, it gives CASSRQGGSPYNEQFF.

The chain links TRBV19 to TRBJ2-6; 7 bases agree with TRBD1. The CDR3 loop spans 18 amino acids. The ends lost 8 bases at V and 0 bases at J; junction bases unmatched: 13. Germline-derived CDR1 and CDR2 are LNHDA and SQIVND (reference sequence). In nucleotides, the CDR3 is TGTGCCAGTGGCTTACAGGGGCTGGGCGACTCTGGGGCCAACGTCCTGACTTTC. Amino acid sequence: CASGLQGLGDSGANVLTF.

The gene calls are TRBV6-6 and TRBJ2-5; D possibly corresponds to TRBD1 (7 bases). The J call may not be correct, given that the DNA end is closer to TRBJ2-7. This CDR3 has 15 residues. Germline V lookup: CDR1 MNHNY, CDR2 SVGAGI (reference sequence). The CDR3 coding sequence is TGTGCCAGCAGTCCCAGACAGGGAGGAACCTACGAGCAGTACTTC. It translates to CASSPRQGGTYEQYF.

The V gene is TRBV4-2, the J gene TRBJ2-5; TRBD1 matches at 8 bases. V lost 4 bases and J lost 3; bases outside the gene matches: 4. This CDR3 has 14 residues. Per germline, CDR1 LGHNA and CDR2 YNFKEQ. The DNA for the CDR3 is TGTGCCAGCAGCCGGAAACAGGGGGAAGAGACCCAGTACTTC. Translated, it gives CASSRKQGEETQYF.

The chain employs TRBV27 and TRBJ1-3; a weak D match, TRBD1 (5 bases). The germline CDR1 and CDR2 sequences are MNHEY and SMNVEV (reference sequence). The V gene lost 2 bases and the J gene lost 4 bases, with 12 bases spanning the gap. The CDR3 covers 15 residues. The CDR3 protein is CASSLKGYTGNTIYF. The CDR3 bases are TGTGCCAGCAGTTTAAAGGGGTATACGGGAAACACCATATATTTT.

The rearrangement links TRBV7-8 to TRBJ1-1; D call uncertain. Per germline, CDR1 SGHVS and CDR2 FQNEAQ. This CDR3 has 16 residues. The V and J ends lost 1 base and 4 bases respectively, with 16 bases between them. This CDR3 reads CASSLGLGRATTEAFF. Written as DNA, the CDR3 is TGTGCCAGCAGCTTAGGTTTGGGGAGGGCGACCACTGAAGCTTTCTTT.

This chain links TRBV4-3 with TRBJ2-2; 10 bases map to TRBD2. V gave up 4 bases and J gave up 4 bases; unmatched junction bases: 6. Germline V gives CDR1 LGHNA, CDR2 YSLEER. The CDR3 consists of 16 residues. The CDR3 here is CASSLSGGSITGELFF. CDR3 sequence (DNA): TGCGCCAGCAGCCTTAGCGGGGGGTCGATCACCGGGGAGCTGTTTTTT.

The chain carries TRBV7-2 and TRBJ2-7; TRBD1 matches 9 bases. Per the germline V gene, CDR1 is SGHTA and CDR2 is FQGNSA. CDR3 length: 14 amino acids. V lost 4 bases to trimming and J lost 9 bases; unmatched junction nucleotides: 10. CDR3 coding DNA: TGTGCCAGCAGCTCGGGACAGGGAATACGGGGGCAGTACTTC. Amino acid sequence: CASSSGQGIRGQYF.